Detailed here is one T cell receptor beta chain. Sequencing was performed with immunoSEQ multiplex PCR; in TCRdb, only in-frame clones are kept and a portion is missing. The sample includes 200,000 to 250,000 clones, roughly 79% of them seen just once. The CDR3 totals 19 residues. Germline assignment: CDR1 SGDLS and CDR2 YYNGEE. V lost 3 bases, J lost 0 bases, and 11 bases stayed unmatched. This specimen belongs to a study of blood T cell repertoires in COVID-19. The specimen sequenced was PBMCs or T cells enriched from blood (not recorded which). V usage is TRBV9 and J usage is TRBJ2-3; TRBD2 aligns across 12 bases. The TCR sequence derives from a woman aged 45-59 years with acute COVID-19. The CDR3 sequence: CASSATGLAGPRSTDTQYF. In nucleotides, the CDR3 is TGTGCCAGCAGCGCTACCGGACTAGCGGGGCCGAGAAGCACAGATACGCAGTATTTT.